This TCR beta chain was recorded in a study of blood T cell repertoires in COVID-19. Generated by immunoSEQ multiplex PCR, the TCRdb table keeps only in-frame clones and is missing some. Of 25,000 to 35,000 clones listed, roughly 87% are singletons. V shed 1 base and J 3 bases; nucleotides not matched to a gene: 8. Germline CDR1 and CDR2: LNHDA and SQIVND (reference sequence). The CDR3 has 17 amino acids. The receptor was derived from a human donor in a cohort sampled during active COVID-19. Source material: peripheral blood. The chain couples TRBV19 to TRBJ1-5, with 8 bases aligning to TRBD1. CDR3 bases: TGTGCCAGTAGTATAGGGGAAGGCAGGGGGCTCAATCAGCCCCAGCATTTT. Translation: CASSIGEGRGLNQPQHF.